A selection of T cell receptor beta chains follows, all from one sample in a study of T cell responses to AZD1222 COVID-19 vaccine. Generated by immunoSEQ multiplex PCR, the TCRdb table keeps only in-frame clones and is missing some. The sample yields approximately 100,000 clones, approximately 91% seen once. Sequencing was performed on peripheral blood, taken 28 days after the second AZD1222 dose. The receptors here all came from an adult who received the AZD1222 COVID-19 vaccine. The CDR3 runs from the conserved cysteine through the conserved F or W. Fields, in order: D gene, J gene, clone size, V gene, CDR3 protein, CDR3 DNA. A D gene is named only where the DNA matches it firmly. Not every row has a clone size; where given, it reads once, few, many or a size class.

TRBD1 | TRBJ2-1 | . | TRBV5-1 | CASSLVGLGQQYNEQFF | TGCGCCAGCAGCTTGGTGGGTCTGGGACAGCAATACAATGAGCAGTTCTTC
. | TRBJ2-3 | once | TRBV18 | CASSPVPPPTDTQYF | TGTGCCAGCTCACCGGTCCCACCTCCGACAGATACGCAGTATTTT
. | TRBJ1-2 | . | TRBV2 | CASRPTFIYGYTF | TGTGCCAGCAGGCCGACATTTATCTATGGCTACACCTTC
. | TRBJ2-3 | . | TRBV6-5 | CASTVRTDTQYF | TGTGCCAGCACCGTTCGCACAGATACGCAGTATTTT
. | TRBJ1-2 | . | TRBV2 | CASSRMSDSTYGYTF | TGTGCCAGCAGCAGGATGTCAGACAGCACCTATGGCTACACCTTC
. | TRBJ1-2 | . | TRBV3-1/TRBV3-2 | CASSQFGGLDGYTF | TGTGCCAGCAGCCAATTTGGGGGTCTGGATGGCTACACCTTC
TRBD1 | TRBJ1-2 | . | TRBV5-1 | CASSSIAGGGYGYTF | TGCGCCAGCAGCTCCATCGCAGGGGGCGGCTATGGCTACACCTTC
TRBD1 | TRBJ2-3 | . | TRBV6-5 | CASRGQGVGTQYF | TGTGCCAGCAGGGGACAGGGGGTTGGTACGCAGTATTTT
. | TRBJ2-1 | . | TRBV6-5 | CASSMEGSYNEQFF | TGTGCCAGCAGTATGGAGGGATCCTACAATGAGCAGTTCTTC
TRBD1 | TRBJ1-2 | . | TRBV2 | CASSGRGSNYGYTF | TGTGCCAGCAGTGGCAGGGGGTCTAACTATGGCTACACCTTC
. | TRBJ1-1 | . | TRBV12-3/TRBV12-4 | CASSFYREAEAFF | TGTGCCAGCAGTTTCTACAGGGAGGCTGAAGCTTTCTTT
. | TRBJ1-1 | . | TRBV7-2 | CASSLITGVMNTEAFF | TGTGCCAGCAGCTTAATAACAGGCGTCATGAACACTGAAGCTTTCTTT
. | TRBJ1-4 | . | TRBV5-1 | CASSPDGDNEKLFF | TGCGCCAGCAGCCCCGACGGAGATAATGAAAAACTGTTTTTT
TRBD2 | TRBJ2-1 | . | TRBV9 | CASSPLAGEPSYNEQFF | TGTGCCAGCAGCCCACTAGCGGGTGAACCCTCCTACAATGAGCAGTTCTTC
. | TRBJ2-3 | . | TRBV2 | CASSDPPGLKDTQYF | TGTGCCAGCAGTGACCCGCCGGGGTTAAAAGATACGCAGTATTTT
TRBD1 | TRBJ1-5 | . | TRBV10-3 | CAISEDRGHNNQPQHF | TGTGCCATCAGTGAGGACAGGGGGCATAACAATCAGCCCCAGCATTTT
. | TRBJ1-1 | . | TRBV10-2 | CASSEFTGRYTEAFF | TGCGCCAGCAGTGAATTTACAGGGCGATACACTGAAGCTTTCTTT